Here is one T cell receptor beta chain with its context. The data derive from a study of T cell responses to AZD1222 COVID-19 vaccine. Generated by immunoSEQ multiplex PCR, the TCRdb table keeps only in-frame clones and is missing some. The sample contains over 130,000 clones, about 95% of which appear only once. This receptor was taken from an adult in good health. Sequences were derived from peripheral blood, sampled on day 0 of AZD1222 vaccination.

CDR3 sequence: CASSPWGGGNQPQHF. For the CDR3, the DNA is TGTGCCAGCAGCCCGTGGGGGGGAGGCAATCAGCCCCAGCATTTT. The chain has TRBV7-2 and TRBJ1-5; the D gene is possibly TRBD1 (5 bases). The CDR3 is made up of 15 amino acids. The V gene lost 5 bases and the J gene lost 2 bases, with 13 bases spanning the gap. Germline V CDR1 and CDR2: SGHTA, FQGNSA.